This T cell receptor (beta chain) was obtained from a study of cytomegalovirus exposure and HLA in healthy donors. CDR3 length: 13 residues. Trimming took 0 bases from V and 7 from J, leaving 8 bases between them. CDR1 and CDR2 (germline): SGHTS, YDEGEE. Primers for the PCR totalled 60 Vbeta and 13 Jbeta. The table came from immunoSEQ multiplex PCR; TCRdb's copy has only in-frame clones and leaves some out. The data contain 150,000 to 200,000 clones, roughly 72% of them singletons. The chain couples TRBV5-8 to TRBJ2-1; D possibly corresponds to TRBD2 (5 bases). Sequenced: PBMCs. The TCR was taken from a woman aged 35 to 49 in good health and CMV-seronegative. For the CDR3, the DNA is TGTGCCAGCAGCTTGGGCGGGTGGAATGAGCAGTTCTTC. It translates to CASSLGGWNEQFF.